These 9 T cell receptor beta chains were sequenced from one sample in a study of cytomegalovirus exposure and HLA in healthy donors (dated by TCRdb to the late 2010s). The protocol used for the library was the immunoSEQ multiplex PCR assay. The multiplex PCR relied on a mix of 60 forward primers for TCR Vbeta segments and 13 reverse primers for TCR Jbeta segments. In its TCRdb copy, this immuneACCESS table keeps in-frame sequences only and misses some clones. Where compared with another copy, unresolved V genes explain less than half of these, and the others have no known cause. Counted in this sample were around 170,000 clones; roughly 84% of them appeared once. The ten most abundant clones make up about 0.39% of the sample. Sequenced material: PBMCs. All receptors come from a boy younger than 10 in good health and CMV-seronegative.

The rearrangement uses TRBV6-6 and TRBJ1-2, with TRBD1 as a possible D gene (6 bases). The CDR3 spans 13 residues. Deletions cut 6 bases from V and 7 bases from J, with 15 bases between. Per germline, CDR1 MNHNY and CDR2 SVGAGI (reference sequence). The CDR3 DNA is TGTGCCAGCAGAGCAGGGGTAACGAGTGGCTACACCTTC. Amino acid sequence: CASRAGVTSGYTF.

This clone was seen just once. The V gene is TRBV7-9, the J gene TRBJ2-6; 8 bases fit TRBD1. Germline assignment: CDR1 SEHNR and CDR2 FQNEAQ (reference sequence). The CDR3 is 19 amino acids. V was pared by 5 bases and J by 0 bases, with 12 bases of the junction left unmatched. The CDR3 protein is CASSPPDRTGSSGANVLTF. The CDR3 DNA follows: TGTGCCAGCAGCCCCCCGGATCGGACAGGGAGCTCTGGGGCCAACGTCCTGACTTTC.

V and J are TRBV6-1 and TRBJ2-2; TRBD2 matches at 9 bases. V lost 4 bases, J lost 5 bases, and 8 bases stayed unmatched. The CDR3 covers 16 residues. Looked up from germline, CDR1 is MNHNS and CDR2 is SASEGT. The CDR3, as DNA: TGTGCCAGCAGTGGGCGGGGGGGGAGAGGAACCGGGGAGCTGTTTTTT. It codes for CASSGRGGRGTGELFF.

The table lists this clone with a count of one. The chain is built from TRBV6-5 and TRBJ1-2; TRBD1 might be the D (6 bases). V lost 0 bases and J lost 4, with 15 bases in between. Germline-derived CDR1 and CDR2 are MNHEY and SVGAGI. The CDR3 extends over 16 amino acids. The CDR3 sequence: CASSYSSGQTLYGYTF. The DNA for the CDR3 is TGTGCCAGCAGTTACTCCAGCGGACAGACGCTCTATGGCTACACCTTC.

The chain has TRBV5-6 and TRBJ2-6; 8 bases align to TRBD2. CDR3 length: 17 amino acids. CDR1 is SGHDT and CDR2 is YYEEEE in the germline V gene. With 1 base clipped from V and 3 bases from J, the junction kept 6 bases outside the gene matches. The chain's CDR3 is CASSLTGLGYGANVLTF. The CDR3, as DNA: TGTGCCAGCAGCTTGACGGGACTAGGGTATGGGGCCAACGTCCTGACTTTC. The full variable domain, its missing parts supplied by reference TRBV5-6 and TRBJ2-6, is DAGVTQSPTHLIKTRGQQVTLRCSPKSGHDTVSWYQQALGQGPQFIFQYYEEEERQRGNFPDRFSGHQFPNYSSELNVNALLLGDSALYLCASSLTGLGYGANVLTFGAGSRLTVL.

This chain links TRBV6-5 with TRBJ2-7, with TRBD2 identical over 9 bases. Germline V CDR1 and CDR2: MNHEY, SVGAGI. This CDR3 has 13 residues. V lost 6 bases to trimming and J lost 6 bases; unmatched junction nucleotides: 6. The CDR3 protein is CASRIAGVREQYV. In DNA form, the CDR3 reads TGTGCCAGCAGAATAGCGGGAGTTCGCGAGCAGTACGTC.

The chain combines TRBV9 with TRBJ2-5; possibly TRBD1 for D (5 bases). CDR1 is SGDLS, CDR2 YYNGEE, per germline. V lost 0 bases and J 4 bases, leaving 22 bases between the germline ends. The CDR3 length is 18 residues. The CDR3 region has the DNA TGTGCCAGCAGCGTAGGTTCTAGGGTTTGGTTAAGGGGAGAGACCCAGTACTTC. It codes for CASSVGSRVWLRGETQYF.

The V and J genes are TRBV30 and TRBJ2-7, with 14 positions matching TRBD2. The CDR3 is 15 amino acids. Per the germline V gene, CDR1 is GTSNPN and CDR2 is SVGIG (reference sequence). V lost 1 base and J lost 3; bases outside the gene matches: 2. The CDR3 here is CAWSEGLAGDYEQYF. In DNA form, the CDR3 reads TGTGCCTGGAGTGAGGGACTAGCGGGAGACTACGAGCAGTACTTC.

The rearrangement uses TRBV5-5 and TRBJ2-2; a possible D gene is TRBD2 (5 bases). The V gene lost 0 bases and the J gene lost 3 bases, with 6 bases spanning the gap. The V gene's germline CDR1 is SGHKS and CDR2 YYEKEE (reference sequence). The CDR3 contains 14 residues. CDR3 region: CASSLAGYTGELFF. Written as DNA, the CDR3 is TGTGCCAGCAGCTTGGCGGGATACACCGGGGAGCTGTTTTTT.